The sequence of this T cell receptor (beta chain) was determined in a study of radiotherapy plus CTLA-4 blockade in lung cancer. About the study: Objective responses occurred in roughly a sixth of patients; about 31% had disease control.

Data came from immunoSEQ multiplex PCR; TCRdb stores just in-frame clones and leaves some out. Among 110,000 or so clones, approximately 80% were seen once, and the ten largest hold 4.5% to 6.5%. Per the germline V gene, CDR1 is MDHEN and CDR2 is SYDVKM. The CDR3 totals 15 residues. Germline trimming cut 6 bases from V and 9 bases from J; bases unmatched to any gene: 9. There are many counts of this clone. Its antigen remains unknown. Other DNA variants within this sample encode the same CDR3. Alongside CTLA-4 blockade with ipilimumab, patients with chemo-refractory metastatic non-small-cell lung cancer received focal radiation. Findings and caveats of the study: Interferon-beta and early blood T cell clone dynamics reportedly predicted response best. Once radiotherapy plus ipilimumab had been given, TCR clones derived from tumor expanded in blood.

The clonotype was recovered from a human donor with non-small cell lung cancer who had a partial response to radiotherapy plus ipilimumab. The input for sequencing was peripheral blood, taken from a patient treated with radiotherapy plus ipilimumab. V gene TRBV28 combines with J gene TRBJ2-1; 12 positions agree with TRBD2. CDR3 in amino acids: CASSSRLAGAGEQFF. The CDR3 DNA is TGTGCCAGCAGCTCCAGACTAGCGGGAGCCGGTGAGCAGTTCTTC.